The sequence of this T cell receptor beta chain was determined in a study of T cells after posttransplantation cyclophosphamide. Study outcomes and limitations: Skin or GI-infiltrating T cells shared few TRB sequences with blood.

As concerns this clone: Its target is not known.

The naive gate required viable CD3+CD4+ or CD3+CD8+ cells with CCR7+CD45RA+CD45RO-CD95-CD27+CD28+ phenotype. On the day of bone marrow donation, the related graft donor provided peripheral blood. Assay used: immunoSEQ multiplex PCR; TCRdb lists only in-frame clones, some missing. The table has some 9,400 clones, roughly 98% seen once. Per the germline V gene, CDR1 is MDHEN and CDR2 is SYDVKM. The V and J ends lost 7 bases and 4 bases, in that order; junction bases with no gene match: 6. The CDR3 is 13 amino acids. Sequencing was carried out using naive CD4+ T cells sorted from PBMCs. The V gene is TRBV28, the J gene TRBJ2-5; 7 bases line up with TRBD1. This TCR derives from a woman in her fifties or sixties in good health, CMV-negative, and a related stem cell transplant donor. The CDR3 sequence is CASTQGVGETQYF. In DNA, the CDR3 is TGTGCCAGCACCCAGGGGGTAGGAGAGACCCAGTACTTC.